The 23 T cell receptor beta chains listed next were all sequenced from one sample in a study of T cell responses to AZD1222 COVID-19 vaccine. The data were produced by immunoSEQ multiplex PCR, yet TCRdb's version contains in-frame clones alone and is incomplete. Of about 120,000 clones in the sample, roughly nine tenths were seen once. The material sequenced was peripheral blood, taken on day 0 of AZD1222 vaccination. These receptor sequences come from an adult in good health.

The CDR3 loop reads CASSLTGKGQPQHF. The CDR3 coding sequence is TGTGCCAGCAGTTTAACGGGGAAGGGGCAGCCCCAGCATTTT. The rearrangement uses TRBV28 and TRBJ1-5, with D possibly matching TRBD1 (5 bases). Trimming shortened V by 2 bases and J by 7 bases, and 12 bases separated the two germline ends. This CDR3 is built from 14 residues. Germline values: CDR1 MDHEN, CDR2 SYDVKM.

CDR3 sequence reads: CASSEGGDRAGVSNQPQHF. CDR3 sequence (DNA): TGTGCCAGCAGTGAAGGCGGGGACAGGGCAGGGGTGAGCAATCAGCCCCAGCATTTT. This chain joins TRBV6-1 and TRBJ1-5; TRBD1 matches 9 bases. With V trimmed by 1 base and J by 1 base, 11 bases remained unmatched. The CDR3 length is 19 residues. Germline lookup yields CDR1 MNHNS and CDR2 SASEGT.

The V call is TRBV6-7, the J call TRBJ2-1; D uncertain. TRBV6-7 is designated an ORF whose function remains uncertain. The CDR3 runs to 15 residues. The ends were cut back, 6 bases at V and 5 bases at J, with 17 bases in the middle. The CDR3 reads CASRMDRRPNNEQFF. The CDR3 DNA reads TGTGCCAGCAGGATGGACCGCCGCCCGAACAATGAGCAGTTCTTC.

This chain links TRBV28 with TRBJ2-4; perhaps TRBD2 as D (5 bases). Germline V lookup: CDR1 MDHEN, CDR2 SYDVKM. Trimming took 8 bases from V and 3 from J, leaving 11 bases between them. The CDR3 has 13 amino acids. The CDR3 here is CASQRVGKNIQYF. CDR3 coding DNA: TGTGCCAGCCAGAGGGTAGGCAAAAACATTCAGTACTTC.

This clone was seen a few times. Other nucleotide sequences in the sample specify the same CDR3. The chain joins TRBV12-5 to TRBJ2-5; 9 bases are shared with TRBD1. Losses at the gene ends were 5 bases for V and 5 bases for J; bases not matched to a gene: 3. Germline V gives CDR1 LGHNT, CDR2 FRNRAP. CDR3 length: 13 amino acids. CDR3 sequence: CASGPDRGETQYF. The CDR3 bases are TGTGCTAGTGGTCCCGACAGGGGGGAGACCCAGTACTTC.

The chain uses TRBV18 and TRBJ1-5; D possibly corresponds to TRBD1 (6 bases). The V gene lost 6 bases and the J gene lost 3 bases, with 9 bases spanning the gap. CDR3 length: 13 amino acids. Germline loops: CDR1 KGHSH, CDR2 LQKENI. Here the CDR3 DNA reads TGTGCCAGCTCGCAGGGGCTCAATCAGCCCCAGCATTTT. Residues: CASSQGLNQPQHF.

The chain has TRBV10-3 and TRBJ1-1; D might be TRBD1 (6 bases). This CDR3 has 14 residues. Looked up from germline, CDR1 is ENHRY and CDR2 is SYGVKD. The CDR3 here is CATRWDTLNTEAFF. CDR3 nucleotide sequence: TGTGCAACCCGCTGGGACACCTTGAACACTGAAGCTTTCTTT.

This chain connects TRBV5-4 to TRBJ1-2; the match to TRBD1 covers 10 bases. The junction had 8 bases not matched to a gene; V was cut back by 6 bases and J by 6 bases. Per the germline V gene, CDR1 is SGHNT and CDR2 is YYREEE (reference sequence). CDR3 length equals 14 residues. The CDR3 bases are TGTGCCAGCACCCGGGGGGACAGGGGTGATGGCTACACCTTC. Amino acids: CASTRGDRGDGYTF. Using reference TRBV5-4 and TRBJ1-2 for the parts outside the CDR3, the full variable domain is ETGVTQSPTHLIKTRGQQVTLRCSSQSGHNTVSWYQQALGQGPQFIFQYYREEENGRGNFPPRFSGLQFPNYSSELNVNALELDDSALYLCASTRGDRGDGYTFGSGTRLTVV.

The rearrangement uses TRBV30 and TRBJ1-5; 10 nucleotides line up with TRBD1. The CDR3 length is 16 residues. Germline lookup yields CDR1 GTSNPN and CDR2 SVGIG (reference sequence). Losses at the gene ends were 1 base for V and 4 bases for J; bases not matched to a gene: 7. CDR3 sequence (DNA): TGTGCCTGGAGTGCCCCGACAGGGGGCAGAAATCAGCCCCAGCATTTT. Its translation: CAWSAPTGGRNQPQHF.

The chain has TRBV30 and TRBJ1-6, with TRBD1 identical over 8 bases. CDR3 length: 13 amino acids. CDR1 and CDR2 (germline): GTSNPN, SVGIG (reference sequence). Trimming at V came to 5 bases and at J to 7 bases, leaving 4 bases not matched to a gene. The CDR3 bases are TGTGCCTGGGCGGCAGGGGGCAATTCACCCCTCCACTTT. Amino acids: CAWAAGGNSPLHF.

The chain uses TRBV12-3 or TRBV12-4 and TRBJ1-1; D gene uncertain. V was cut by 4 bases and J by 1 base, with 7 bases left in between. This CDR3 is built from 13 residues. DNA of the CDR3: TGTGCCAGCAGTTCTTACAGGAACACTGAAGCTTTCTTT. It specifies CASSSYRNTEAFF.

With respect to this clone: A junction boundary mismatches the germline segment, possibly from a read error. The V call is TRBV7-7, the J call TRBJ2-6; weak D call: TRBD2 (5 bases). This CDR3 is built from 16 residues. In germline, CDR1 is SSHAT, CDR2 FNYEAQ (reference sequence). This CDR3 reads CASSLALVSGANVLTF. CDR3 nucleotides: TGTGCTAGCAGCTTAGCACTAGTTTCTGGGGCCAACGTCCTGACTTTC.

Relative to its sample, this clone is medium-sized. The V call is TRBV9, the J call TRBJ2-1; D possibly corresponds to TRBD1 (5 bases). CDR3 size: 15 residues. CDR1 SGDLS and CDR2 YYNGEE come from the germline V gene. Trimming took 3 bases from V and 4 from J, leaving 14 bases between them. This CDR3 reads CASSEGRVGYNEQFF. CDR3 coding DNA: TGTGCCAGCAGCGAGGGCAGGGTCGGGTACAATGAGCAGTTCTTC.

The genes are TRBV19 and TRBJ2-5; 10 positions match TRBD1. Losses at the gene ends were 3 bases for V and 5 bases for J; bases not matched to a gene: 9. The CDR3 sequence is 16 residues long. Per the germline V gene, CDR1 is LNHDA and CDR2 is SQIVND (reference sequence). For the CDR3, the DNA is TGTGCCAGTAGTATTCCGACAGGGGGCGAAGGGGAGACCCAGTACTTC. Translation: CASSIPTGGEGETQYF.

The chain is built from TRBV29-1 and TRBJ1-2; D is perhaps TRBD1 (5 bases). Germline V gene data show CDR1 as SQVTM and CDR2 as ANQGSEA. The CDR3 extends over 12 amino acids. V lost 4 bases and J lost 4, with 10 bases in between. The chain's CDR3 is CSVGSGGYGYTF. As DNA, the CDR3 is TGCAGCGTTGGATCTGGGGGCTATGGCTACACCTTC.

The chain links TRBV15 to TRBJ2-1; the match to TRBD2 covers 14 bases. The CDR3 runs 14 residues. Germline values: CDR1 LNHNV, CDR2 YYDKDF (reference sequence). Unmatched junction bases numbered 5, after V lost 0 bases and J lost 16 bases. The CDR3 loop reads CATSRDLGTSGSFF. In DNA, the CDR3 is TGTGCCACCAGCAGAGATCTTGGGACTAGCGGGAGTTTCTTC.

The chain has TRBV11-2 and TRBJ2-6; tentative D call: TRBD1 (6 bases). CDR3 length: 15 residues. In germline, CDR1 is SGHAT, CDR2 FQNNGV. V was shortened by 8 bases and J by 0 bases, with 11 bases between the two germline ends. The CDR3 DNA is TGTGCCAGCTCGCTACAGGGCTCTGGGGCCAACGTCCTGACTTTC. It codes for CASSLQGSGANVLTF.

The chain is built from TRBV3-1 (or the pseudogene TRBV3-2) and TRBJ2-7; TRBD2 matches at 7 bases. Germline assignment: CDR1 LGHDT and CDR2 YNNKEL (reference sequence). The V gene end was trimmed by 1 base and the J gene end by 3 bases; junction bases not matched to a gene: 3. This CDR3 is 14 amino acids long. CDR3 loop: CASSQGTGGYEQYF. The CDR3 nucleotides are TGTGCCAGCAGCCAAGGGACGGGGGGCTACGAGCAGTACTTC.

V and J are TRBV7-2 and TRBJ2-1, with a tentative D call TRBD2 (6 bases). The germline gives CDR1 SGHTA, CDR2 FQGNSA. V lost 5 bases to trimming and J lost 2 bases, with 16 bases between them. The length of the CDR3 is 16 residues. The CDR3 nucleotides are TGTGCCAGCAGCAGCCCCCTACGCGGGACCTACAATGAGCAGTTCTTC. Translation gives CASSSPLRGTYNEQFF. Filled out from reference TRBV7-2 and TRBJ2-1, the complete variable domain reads GAGVSQSPSNKVTEKGKDVELRCDPISGHTALYWYRQSLGQGLEFLIYFQGNSAPDKSGLPSDRFSAERTGGSVSTLTIQRTQQEDSAVYLCASSSPLRGTYNEQFFGPGTRLTVL.

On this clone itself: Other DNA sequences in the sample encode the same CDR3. In nucleotides, the CDR3 is TGCGCCAGCAGCCCGGGACTAGCGGGCCTCACCGGGGAGCTGTTTTTT. Its protein is CASSPGLAGLTGELFF. The chain employs TRBV5-1 and TRBJ2-2; 12 bases are a match to TRBD2. The CDR3 spans 16 residues. Looked up from germline, CDR1 is SGHRS and CDR2 is YFSETQ. Losses at the gene ends were 4 bases for V and 4 bases for J; bases not matched to a gene: 5.

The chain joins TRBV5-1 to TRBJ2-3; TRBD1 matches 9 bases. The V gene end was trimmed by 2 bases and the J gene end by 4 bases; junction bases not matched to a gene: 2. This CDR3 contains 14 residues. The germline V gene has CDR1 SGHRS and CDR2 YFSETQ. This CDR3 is CASSFGQGPDTQYF. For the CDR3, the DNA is TGCGCCAGCAGCTTTGGACAGGGGCCAGATACGCAGTATTTT.

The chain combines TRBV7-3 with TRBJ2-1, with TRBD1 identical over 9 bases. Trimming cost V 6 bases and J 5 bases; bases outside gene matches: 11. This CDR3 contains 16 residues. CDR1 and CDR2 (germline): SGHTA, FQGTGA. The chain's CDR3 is CASSFSGTGMDNEQFF. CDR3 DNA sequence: TGTGCCAGCAGTTTCTCCGGGACAGGGATGGACAATGAGCAGTTCTTC.

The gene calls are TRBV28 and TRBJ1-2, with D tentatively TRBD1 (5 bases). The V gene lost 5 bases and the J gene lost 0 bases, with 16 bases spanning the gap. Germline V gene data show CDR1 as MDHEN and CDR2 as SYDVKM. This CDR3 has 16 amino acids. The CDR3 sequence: CASSLLLTVTNYGYTF. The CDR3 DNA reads TGTGCCAGCAGTCTCCTCCTGACAGTAACTAACTATGGCTACACCTTC.